This TCR beta chain was identified during a study of T cells in localized non-small cell lung cancer. Study observations and caveats: Adjacent lung exhibited a median of approximately 59 among the 100 most abundant tumor clones. In uninvolved adjacent lung, T cell clonality reached its highest value, exceeding tumor. Sequence data derive from only one tumor region, so heterogeneity remains possible.

The protocol was immunoSEQ multiplex PCR, while the TCRdb copy is restricted to in-frame clones and leaves out a portion. This table holds approximately 8,000 clones, over 75% found once. This clone was picked up one time. Its target is unknown. This CDR3 contains 14 residues. V lost 6 bases, J lost 0 bases, and 9 bases lay in between. Germline lookup yields CDR1 LNHDA and CDR2 SQIVND (reference sequence). The TCR comes from a male donor at least 60 years old with stage III lung adenocarcinoma. The sequenced sample was peripheral blood, obtained before any cancer treatment. The chain carries TRBV19 and TRBJ1-5; no definite D call. CDR3 residues: CASREQPSNQPQHF. CDR3 nucleotide sequence: TGTGCCAGTAGGGAACAACCTAGCAATCAGCCCCAGCATTTT.